These 11 T cell receptor beta chains originate from one sample sequenced in a study of blood T cell repertoires in COVID-19. Here immunoSEQ multiplex PCR was the method, and the copy in TCRdb shows in-frame clones only, minus some. Of more than 300,000 clones listed, around 84% are singletons. The material sequenced was PBMCs or T cells enriched from blood (not recorded which). The source of these receptors is a young man who had recovered from COVID-19.

The gene calls are TRBV5-4 and TRBJ2-5; 10 bases line up with TRBD2. This CDR3 comprises 17 residues. The trim removed 0 bases at V and 1 base at J, leaving 6 bases unmatched. Germline CDR1 SGHNT, CDR2 YYREEE (reference sequence). This CDR3 reads CASSLASSGGSQETQYF. The CDR3 coding sequence is TGTGCCAGCAGCTTGGCCAGTAGCGGGGGGTCCCAAGAGACCCAGTACTTC.

The genes are TRBV10-1 and TRBJ2-2; 7 bases agree with TRBD2. The V segment lost 2 bases and the J segment 0 bases; nucleotides outside the gene matches: 3. The CDR3 length is 16 residues. Looked up from germline, CDR1 is WNHNN and CDR2 is SYGVQD (reference sequence). In DNA form, the CDR3 reads TGCGCCAGCAGTGAGCGAGCGGGGCCGAACACCGGGGAGCTGTTTTTT. Translating it yields CASSERAGPNTGELFF.

The gene calls are TRBV5-1 and TRBJ1-4, with TRBD1 matching over 7 bases. In germline, CDR1 is SGHRS, CDR2 YFSETQ. V was clipped by 0 bases and J by 1 base; unmatched bases: 6. The CDR3 is 17 residues long. The CDR3 coding sequence is TGCGCCAGCAGCTTGGCGGCAGGGGGAGAAACTAATGAAAAACTGTTTTTT. Translated, it gives CASSLAAGGETNEKLFF.

This rearrangement joins TRBV28 to TRBJ1-2, with D possibly TRBD1 on 6 matching bases. The CDR3 totals 15 residues. The germline CDR1 and CDR2 sequences are MDHEN and SYDVKM. Trimming shortened V by 5 bases and J by 7 bases, and 20 bases separated the two germline ends. DNA of the CDR3: TGTGCCAGCAGTGGGGTCGGCAGGGGCTACGGTGGCTACACCTTC. It codes for CASSGVGRGYGGYTF.

The V call is TRBV12-2, the J call TRBJ2-5; the table's D call TRBD2 went unverified against the DNA. TRBV12-2 is assigned pseudogene status. CDR3 length equals 15 residues. The CDR3 here is CASRLAGGYQETQYF. The CDR3 region has the DNA TGTGCAAGTCGCTTAGCGGGGGGGTACCAAGAGACCCAGTACTTC.

This clone has just one count. This sequence joins TRBV24-1 and TRBJ2-3; TRBD1 matches 9 bases. With V trimmed by 3 bases and J by 6 bases, 9 bases remained unmatched. Per the germline V gene, CDR1 is KGHDR and CDR2 is SFDVKD. This CDR3 spans 16 amino acids. CDR3 DNA: TGTGCCACCAGTGATCCGGGACAGGGACGATCCGATACGCAGTATTTT. This gives the protein CATSDPGQGRSDTQYF.

This sequence joins TRBV28 and TRBJ1-4; 7 nucleotides match TRBD1. This CDR3 has 14 amino acids. J gave up 5 bases and V 5 bases, and 5 bases lay outside the gene matches. Germline assignment: CDR1 MDHEN and CDR2 SYDVKM. This CDR3 is CASSQGGRNEKLFF. As DNA, the CDR3 is TGTGCCAGCAGTCAAGGGGGCCGGAATGAAAAACTGTTTTTT.

The chain joins TRBV11-3 to TRBJ1-2, with 8 positions matching TRBD1. CDR1 is SGHNT and CDR2 is YENEEA in the germline V gene. This CDR3 is built from 19 residues. V shed 2 bases and J 4 bases; nucleotides not matched to a gene: 18. CDR3 DNA: TGTGCCAGCAGCTTATCCTCCTATTCCGGGACAGGATTGGGCTATGGCTACACCTTC. Residues: CASSLSSYSGTGLGYGYTF.

This clone was counted only a few times. The J gene is TRBJ2-7, the V gene TRBV28; D possibly corresponds to TRBD2 (7 bases). Trimming stripped 5 bases from V and 2 bases from J, with 19 bases between. Germline V gene lookup returns CDR1 MDHEN and CDR2 SYDVKM. The CDR3 is made up of 16 amino acids. The CDR3 DNA reads TGTGCCAGCAGTCCTGCGATGGGAGGGGGGACCTACGAGCAGTACTTC. Protein: CASSPAMGGGTYEQYF.

The chain links TRBV19 to TRBJ1-2; possible D gene TRBD1, 5 bases. Germline loops: CDR1 LNHDA, CDR2 SQIVND (reference sequence). The CDR3 is 14 amino acids. The V and J ends lost 10 bases and 3 bases respectively, with 18 bases between them. The CDR3 nucleotides are TGTGCCACTCAAAGCCAGGGTGGAGACTATGGCTACACCTTC. It translates to CATQSQGGDYGYTF.

The chain carries TRBV3-1 (or the pseudogene TRBV3-2) and TRBJ1-1; 7 bases match TRBD1. The ends lost 4 bases at V and 7 bases at J; junction bases unmatched: 3. This CDR3 has 12 amino acids. Looked up from germline, CDR1 is LGHDT and CDR2 is YNNKEL (reference sequence). The CDR3 nucleotides are TGTGCCAGCAGCCTCGGGACAGTTGAAGCTTTCTTT. Translated, it gives CASSLGTVEAFF.